The next 18 T cell receptor beta chains were all read from a single sample in a study of CD8 T cells in ankylosing spondylitis. The antigens for these receptors are not known. TCRdb called the 5' RACE reads again in MiXCR, with one record for every CDR3 protein. The data contain 700,000 to 1,000,000 distinct CDR3 sequences, roughly 10% of them singletons. Whole-study results and caveats: For ankylosing spondylitis blood, a TCR beta motif of eight or nine highly homologous variants appeared characteristic.

The specimen sequenced was blood, either unsorted or a sorted T cell fraction (not recorded which). The receptor source for this set is a male donor with ankylosing spondylitis.

This clonotype was seen more than once but under ten times. V usage is TRBV29-1 and J usage is TRBJ1-1; D is undetermined. The CDR3 runs to 14 residues. Trimming stripped 6 bases from V and 0 bases from J, with 14 bases between. Looked up from germline, CDR1 is SQVTM and CDR2 is ANQGSEA. The CDR3 protein is CSVRRTELNTEAFF. The CDR3 DNA reads as TGCAGCGTCCGTAGGACGGAATTGAACACTGAAGCTTTCTTT.

The chain joins TRBV10-3 to TRBJ2-1, with 7 bases fitting TRBD1. The CDR3 is 15 amino acids. Germline-derived CDR1 and CDR2 are ENHRY and SYGVKD. J was trimmed by 0 bases and V by 6 bases; bases with no gene match: 5. The DNA for the CDR3 is TGTGCCATCAGCCCGGACAGGAGCTCCTACAATGAGCAGTTCTTC. It codes for CAISPDRSSYNEQFF.

CDR3 residues: CSAKAGGETQYF. The CDR3 bases are TGCAGTGCTAAAGCGGGGGGAGAGACCCAGTACTTC. J is TRBJ2-5 and V is TRBV20-1; 9 bases are a match to TRBD2. Germline V gene data show CDR1 as DFQATT and CDR2 as SNEGSKA (reference sequence). CDR3 size: 12 residues. V lost 4 bases and J lost 4; bases outside the gene matches: 1.

This clonotype came up a few times. V is TRBV20-1 and J is TRBJ1-2; D possibly corresponds to TRBD1 (5 bases). Germline CDR1 DFQATT, CDR2 SNEGSKA (reference sequence). This CDR3 has 14 amino acids. The V end lost 0 bases, the J end lost 2 bases, and 10 bases lay between the germline ends. CDR3 loop: CSARESWGNYGYTF. In DNA form, the CDR3 reads TGCAGTGCTAGAGAGAGTTGGGGGAACTATGGCTACACCTTC.

This clonotype was found a few times. The chain links TRBV5-5 to TRBJ1-2, with TRBD1 as a possible D gene (6 bases). V lost 4 bases to trimming and J lost 6 bases, with 22 bases between them. Per the germline V gene, CDR1 is SGHKS and CDR2 is YYEKEE (reference sequence). CDR3 size: 16 residues. In nucleotides, the CDR3 is TGTGCCAGCAGCCGCCCGGGACATCCCACAGAAGATGGCTACACCTTC. It is translated as CASSRPGHPTEDGYTF.

The chain links TRBV25-1 to TRBJ1-1; TRBD1 matches at 7 bases. J lost 2 bases, V lost 3 bases, and 6 bases had no gene match. Germline V CDR1 and CDR2: MGHDK, SYGVNS. This CDR3 is 15 amino acids long. The CDR3 sequence: CASSDTGVGNTEAFF. CDR3 DNA: TGTGCCAGCAGTGATACAGGGGTGGGAAACACTGAAGCTTTCTTT.

The rearrangement links TRBV10-3 to TRBJ2-5; no definite D call. V lost 3 bases and J lost 1, with 6 bases in between. The germline gives CDR1 ENHRY, CDR2 SYGVKD. The CDR3 sequence is 13 residues long. The CDR3 protein is CAISDSPQETQYF. The CDR3 nucleotides are TGTGCCATCAGTGACAGCCCCCAAGAGACCCAGTACTTC.

This rearrangement joins TRBV27 to TRBJ1-6; 7 bases match TRBD1. This CDR3 is 15 amino acids long. J gave up 8 bases and V 5 bases, and 9 bases lay outside the gene matches. From germline, CDR1 is MNHEY and CDR2 SMNVEV (reference sequence). The CDR3: CASSLRGQSHSPLHF. CDR3 nucleotides: TGTGCCAGCAGTCTACGGGGACAGAGCCATTCACCCCTCCACTTT.

This clonotype was observed a handful of times. This sequence joins TRBV20-1 and TRBJ2-5, with D unclear. Germline CDR1 DFQATT, CDR2 SNEGSKA (reference sequence). The CDR3 extends over 10 amino acids. Between the trimmed V and J ends, which lost 6 bases and 5 bases, there was a span of 7 bases. Here the CDR3 reads CSALLETQYF. DNA of the CDR3: TGCAGTGCCTTACTCGAGACCCAGTACTTC.

This clonotype has a handful of counts. This chain connects TRBV20-1 to TRBJ1-5; 7 positions match TRBD1. This CDR3 spans 14 amino acids. Germline CDR1 is DFQATT and CDR2 is SNEGSKA (reference sequence). The V gene end was trimmed by 3 bases and the J gene end by 3 bases; junction bases not matched to a gene: 5. The chain's CDR3 is CSARPGGPNQPQHF. CDR3 coding DNA: TGCAGTGCTAGGCCAGGGGGTCCCAATCAGCCCCAGCATTTT.

This sequence joins TRBV7-2 and TRBJ2-7; 8 bases fit TRBD2. Trimming cost V 1 base and J 2 bases; bases outside gene matches: 4. Germline lookup yields CDR1 SGHTA and CDR2 FQGNSA. The CDR3 has 15 amino acids. Written as DNA, the CDR3 is TGTGCCAGCAGCTTAGGGACTAGCAGGCCCTACGAGCAGTACTTC. It translates to CASSLGTSRPYEQYF.

This chain joins TRBV20-1 and TRBJ2-5; 12 bases line up with TRBD2. With 4 bases clipped from V and 5 bases from J, the junction kept 8 bases outside the gene matches. The CDR3 length is 15 residues. CDR1 is DFQATT, CDR2 SNEGSKA, per germline (reference sequence). The chain's CDR3 is CSAKRLAGVRETQYF. CDR3 nucleotides: TGCAGTGCTAAGAGACTAGCGGGGGTCAGGGAGACCCAGTACTTC.

This clonotype was seen a few times. The chain combines TRBV10-3 with TRBJ2-7; D is uncertain. The CDR3 length is 13 residues. The germline CDR1 and CDR2 sequences are ENHRY and SYGVKD. V shed 2 bases and J shed 6 bases, with 11 bases lying between them. The DNA for the CDR3 is TGTGCCATCAGTGAGCAGACGGCCCGCGAGCAGTACTTC. It translates to CAISEQTAREQYF.

This clonotype was picked up a small number of times. This chain joins TRBV28 and TRBJ1-5, with D uncertain. Germline V lookup: CDR1 MDHEN, CDR2 SYDVKM. Trimming left V 3 bases short and J 2 bases short, with 14 bases between. The CDR3 length is 16 residues. The CDR3 loop reads CASSFLNIRRNQPQHF. CDR3 in DNA: TGTGCCAGCAGTTTTTTAAATATCCGGCGCAATCAGCCCCAGCATTTT. Using reference TRBV28 and TRBJ1-5 for the parts outside the CDR3, the full variable domain is DVKVTQSSRYLVKRTGEKVFLECVQDMDHENMFWYRQDPGLGLRLIYFSYDVKMKEKGDIPEGYSVSREKKERFSLILESASTNQTSMYLCASSFLNIRRNQPQHFGDGTRLSIL.

This clonotype was observed a handful of times. One end of the junction does not line up with germline, which may come from a read error. V is TRBV7-7 and J is TRBJ2-2, with 8 bases identical to TRBD2. The CDR3 extends over 18 amino acids. Germline V gene sequence: CDR1 SSHAT, CDR2 FNYEAQ (reference sequence). The CDR3 sequence is CASSLAATSGDNTGELFF. The CDR3, as DNA: TGTGCTAGCAGCTTAGCGGCCACTAGCGGAGACAACACCGGGGAGCTGTTTTTT. The full variable domain, rest sourced from reference TRBV7-7 and TRBJ2-2, is GAGVSQSPRYKVTKRGQDVTLRCDPISSHATLYWYQQALGQGPEFLTYFNYEAQPDKSGLPSDRFSAERPEGSISTLTIQRTEQRDSAMYRCASSLAATSGDNTGELFFGEGSRLTVL.

CDR3: CASSPGKDRGYTF. CDR3 DNA: TGTGCCAGCAGCCCCGGGAAGGATCGGGGCTACACCTTC. The chain carries TRBV7-2 and TRBJ1-2; D remains unclear. The length of the CDR3 is 13 residues. Germline CDR1 SGHTA, CDR2 FQGNSA. V shed 5 bases and J shed 8 bases, with 15 bases lying between them.

The CDR3 nucleotides are TGTGCCAGCAGCTTAGGTCTGGGGCAGTACCAAGAGACCCAGTACTTC. Translation: CASSLGLGQYQETQYF. This rearrangement joins TRBV7-9 to TRBJ2-5; perhaps TRBD1 as D (5 bases). Between the trimmed V and J ends, which lost 1 base and 0 bases, there was a span of 12 bases. Germline V CDR1 and CDR2: SEHNR, FQNEAQ (reference sequence). This CDR3 is 16 amino acids long.

With respect to this clonotype: The junction differs from germline at one of its ends, possibly a read error. This sequence joins TRBV12-3 or TRBV12-4 and TRBJ1-4; 9 nucleotides align to TRBD1. The CDR3 is 18 residues long. CDR3 sequence (DNA): TGCGCCAGCAGTGGGGACAGGGACGATCTCCCCCCTAATGAAAAACTGTTTTTT. Protein product: CASSGDRDDLPPNEKLFF.